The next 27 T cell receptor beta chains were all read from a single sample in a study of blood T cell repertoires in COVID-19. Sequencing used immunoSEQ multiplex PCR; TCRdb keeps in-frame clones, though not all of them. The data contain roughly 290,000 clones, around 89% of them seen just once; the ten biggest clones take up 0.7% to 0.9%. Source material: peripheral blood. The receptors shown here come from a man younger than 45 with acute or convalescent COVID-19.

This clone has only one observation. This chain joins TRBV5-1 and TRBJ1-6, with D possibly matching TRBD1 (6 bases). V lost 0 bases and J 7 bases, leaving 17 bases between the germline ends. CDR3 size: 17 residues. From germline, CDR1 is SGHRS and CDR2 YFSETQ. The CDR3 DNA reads TGCGCCAGCAGCTTGGCTGTACAGGGAGTGGGGAATTCACCCCTCCACTTT. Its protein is CASSLAVQGVGNSPLHF.

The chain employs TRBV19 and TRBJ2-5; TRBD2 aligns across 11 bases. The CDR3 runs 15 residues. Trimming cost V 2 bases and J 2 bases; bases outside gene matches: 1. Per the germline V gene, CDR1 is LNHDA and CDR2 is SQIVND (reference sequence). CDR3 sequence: CASSILAGGQETQYF. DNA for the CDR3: TGTGCCAGTAGTATACTAGCGGGAGGTCAAGAGACCCAGTACTTC.

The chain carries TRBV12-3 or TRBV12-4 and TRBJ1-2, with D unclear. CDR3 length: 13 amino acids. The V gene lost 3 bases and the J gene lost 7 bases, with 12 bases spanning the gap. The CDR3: CASSFSVLSGYTF. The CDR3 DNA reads TGTGCCAGCAGTTTCAGTGTCTTAAGTGGCTACACCTTC.

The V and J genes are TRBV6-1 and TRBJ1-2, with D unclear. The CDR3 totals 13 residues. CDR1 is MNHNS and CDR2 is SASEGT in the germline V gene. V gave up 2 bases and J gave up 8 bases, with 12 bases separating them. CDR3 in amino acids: CASSERELKGYTF. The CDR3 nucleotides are TGTGCCAGCAGTGAACGGGAACTAAAGGGCTACACCTTC.

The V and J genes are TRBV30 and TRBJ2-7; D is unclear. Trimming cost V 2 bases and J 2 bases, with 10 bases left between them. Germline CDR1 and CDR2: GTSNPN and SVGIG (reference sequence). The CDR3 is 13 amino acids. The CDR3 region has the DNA TGTGCCTGGAGTTACGGTCTGGCCTACGAGCAGTACTTC. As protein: CAWSYGLAYEQYF.

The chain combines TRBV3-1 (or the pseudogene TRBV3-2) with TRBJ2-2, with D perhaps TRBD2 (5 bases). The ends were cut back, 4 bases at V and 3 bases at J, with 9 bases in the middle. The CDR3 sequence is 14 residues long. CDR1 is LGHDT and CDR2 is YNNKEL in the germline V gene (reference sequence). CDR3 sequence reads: CASSPRVYTGELFF. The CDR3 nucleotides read TGTGCCAGCAGCCCGAGGGTCTACACCGGGGAGCTGTTTTTT.

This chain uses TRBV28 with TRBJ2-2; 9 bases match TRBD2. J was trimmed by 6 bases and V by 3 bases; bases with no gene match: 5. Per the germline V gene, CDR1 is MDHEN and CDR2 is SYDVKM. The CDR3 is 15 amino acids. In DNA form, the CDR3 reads TGTGCCAGCAGTTTTCTGGCGGGGGGGCCCGGGGAGCTGTTTTTT. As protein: CASSFLAGGPGELFF.

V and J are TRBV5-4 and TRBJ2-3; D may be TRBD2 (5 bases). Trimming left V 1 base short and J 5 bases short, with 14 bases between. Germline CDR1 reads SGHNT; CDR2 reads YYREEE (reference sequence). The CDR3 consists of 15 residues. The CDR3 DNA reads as TGTGCCAGCAGCTTGCCCCGGGGTTTGGTAGATACGCAGTATTTT. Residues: CASSLPRGLVDTQYF.

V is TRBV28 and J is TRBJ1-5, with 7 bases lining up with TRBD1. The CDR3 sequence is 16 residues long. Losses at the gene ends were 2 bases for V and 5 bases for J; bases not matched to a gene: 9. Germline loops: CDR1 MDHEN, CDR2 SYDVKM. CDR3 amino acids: CASSLVQGQGYQPQHF. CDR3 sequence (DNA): TGTGCCAGCAGTTTAGTACAGGGGCAGGGATATCAGCCCCAGCATTTT.

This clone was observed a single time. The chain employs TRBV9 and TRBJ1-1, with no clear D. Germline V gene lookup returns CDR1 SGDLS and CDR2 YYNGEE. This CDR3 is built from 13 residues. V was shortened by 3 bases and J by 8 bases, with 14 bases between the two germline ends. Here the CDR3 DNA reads TGTGCCAGCAGCGCTCCGGAGTCCTCAGAAGCTTTCTTT. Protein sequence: CASSAPESSEAFF.

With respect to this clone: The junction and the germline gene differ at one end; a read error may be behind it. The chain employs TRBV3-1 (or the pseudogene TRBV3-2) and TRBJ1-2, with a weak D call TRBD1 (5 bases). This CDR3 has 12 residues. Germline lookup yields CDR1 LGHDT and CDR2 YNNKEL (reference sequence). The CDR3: CASSPLSGGILF. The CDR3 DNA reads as TGTGCCAGCAGCCCTCTATCGGGGGGAATCCTCTTC.

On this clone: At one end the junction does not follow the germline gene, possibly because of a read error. The CDR3 coding sequence is TGTGCTAGCAGCTTAGGGCCGGCAGGGACTGGAAACACCATATATTTT. Encoded protein: CASSLGPAGTGNTIYF. The chain links TRBV7-7 to TRBJ1-3; possibly TRBD1 for D (5 bases). The length of the CDR3 is 16 residues. CDR1 and CDR2 (germline): SSHAT, FNYEAQ (reference sequence).

CDR3 sequence (DNA): TGTGCCAGCAGTGGGGGGGAGGTTTATACGCAGTATTTT. As protein: CASSGGEVYTQYF. The J gene is TRBJ2-3, the V gene TRBV2, with D possibly being TRBD2 (6 bases). V was shortened by 4 bases and J by 7 bases, with 12 bases between the two germline ends. Germline CDR1 and CDR2: SNHLY and FYNNEI. The CDR3 runs to 13 residues.

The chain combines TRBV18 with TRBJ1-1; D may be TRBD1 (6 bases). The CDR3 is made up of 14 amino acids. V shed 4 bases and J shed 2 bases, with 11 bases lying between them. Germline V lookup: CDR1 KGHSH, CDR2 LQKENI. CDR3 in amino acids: CASSRDRINTEAFF. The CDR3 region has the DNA TGTGCCAGCTCACGCGACAGGATTAACACTGAAGCTTTCTTT.

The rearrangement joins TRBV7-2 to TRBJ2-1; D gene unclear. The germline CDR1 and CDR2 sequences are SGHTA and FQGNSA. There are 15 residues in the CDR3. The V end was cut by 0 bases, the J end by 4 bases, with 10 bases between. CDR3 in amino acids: CASSLAVTRYNEQFF. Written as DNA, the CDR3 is TGTGCCAGCAGCTTAGCTGTGACTCGTTACAATGAGCAGTTCTTC.

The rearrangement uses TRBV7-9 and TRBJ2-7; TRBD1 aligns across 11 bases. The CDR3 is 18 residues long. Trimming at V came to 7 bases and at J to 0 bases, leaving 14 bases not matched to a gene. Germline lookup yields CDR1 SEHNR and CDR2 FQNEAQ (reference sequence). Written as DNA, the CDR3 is TGTGCCAGCATCCCTTTGGGGACAGGGGGATCGAGCTCCTACGAGCAGTACTTC. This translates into CASIPLGTGGSSSYEQYF. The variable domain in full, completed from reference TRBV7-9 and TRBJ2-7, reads DTGVSQNPRHKITKRGQNVTFRCDPISEHNRLYWYRQTLGQGPEFLTYFQNEAQLEKSRLLSDRFSAERPKGSFSTLEIQRTEQGDSAMYLCASIPLGTGGSSSYEQYFGPGTRLTVT.

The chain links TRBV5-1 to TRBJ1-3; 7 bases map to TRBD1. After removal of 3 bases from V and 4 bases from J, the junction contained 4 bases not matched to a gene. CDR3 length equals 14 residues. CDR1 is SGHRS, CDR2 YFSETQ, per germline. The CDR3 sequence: CASSSQGKGNTIYF. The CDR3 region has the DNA TGCGCCAGCAGCTCACAGGGGAAGGGAAACACCATATATTTT.

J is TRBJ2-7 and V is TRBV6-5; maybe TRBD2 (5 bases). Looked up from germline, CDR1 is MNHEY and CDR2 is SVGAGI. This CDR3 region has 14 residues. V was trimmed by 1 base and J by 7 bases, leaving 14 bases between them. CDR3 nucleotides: TGTGCCAGCAGTTACTTGTTTATGGGGAGAGAGCAGTACTTC. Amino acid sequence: CASSYLFMGREQYF.

The DNA of the CDR3 is TGTGCCAGCAGAAAAACAGGGAGCCTTGAAGCTTTCTTT. This sequence encodes CASRKTGSLEAFF. This chain uses TRBV5-6 with TRBJ1-1; D is perhaps TRBD1 (6 bases). This CDR3 is built from 13 residues. From germline, CDR1 is SGHDT and CDR2 YYEEEE. V lost 5 bases and J lost 7, with 15 bases in between.

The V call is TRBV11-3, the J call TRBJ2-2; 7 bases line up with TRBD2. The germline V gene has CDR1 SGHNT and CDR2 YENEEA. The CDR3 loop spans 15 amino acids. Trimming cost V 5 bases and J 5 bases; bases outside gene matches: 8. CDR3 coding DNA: TGTGCCAGCAGCACCGGGGGGAGACAAACCGGGGAGCTGTTTTTT. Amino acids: CASSTGGRQTGELFF. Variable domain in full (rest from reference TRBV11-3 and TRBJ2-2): EAGVVQSPRYKIIEKKQPVAFWCNPISGHNTLYWYLQNLGQGPELLIRYENEEAVDDSQLPKDRFSAERLKGVDSTLKIQPAELGDSAVYLCASSTGGRQTGELFFGEGSRLTVL.

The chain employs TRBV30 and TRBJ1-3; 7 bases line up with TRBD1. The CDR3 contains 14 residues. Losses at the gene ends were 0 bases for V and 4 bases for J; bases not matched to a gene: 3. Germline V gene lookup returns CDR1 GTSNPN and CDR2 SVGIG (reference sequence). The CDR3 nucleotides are TGTGCCTGGAGTGTTGGGACAGTCGGAAACACCATATATTTT. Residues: CAWSVGTVGNTIYF.

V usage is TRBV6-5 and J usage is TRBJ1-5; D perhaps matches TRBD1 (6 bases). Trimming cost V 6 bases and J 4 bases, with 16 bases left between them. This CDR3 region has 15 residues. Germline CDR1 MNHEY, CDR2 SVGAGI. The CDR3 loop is CASRPSPDRNQPQHF. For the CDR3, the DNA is TGTGCCAGCAGACCCTCCCCGGACAGAAATCAGCCCCAGCATTTT.

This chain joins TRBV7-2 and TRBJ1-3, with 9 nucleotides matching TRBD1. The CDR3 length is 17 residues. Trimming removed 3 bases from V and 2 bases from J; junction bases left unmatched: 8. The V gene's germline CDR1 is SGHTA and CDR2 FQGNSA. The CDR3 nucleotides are TGTGCCAGCAGCTTTAACCCCGGACAGGGGACTGGAAACACCATATATTTT. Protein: CASSFNPGQGTGNTIYF.

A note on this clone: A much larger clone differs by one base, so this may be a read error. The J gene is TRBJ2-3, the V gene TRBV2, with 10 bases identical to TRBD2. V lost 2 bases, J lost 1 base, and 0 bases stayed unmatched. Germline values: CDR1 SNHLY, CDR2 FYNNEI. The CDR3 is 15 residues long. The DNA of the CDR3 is TGTGCCAGCAGTGAACTAGCGGGGGGCACAGATACGCAGTATTTT. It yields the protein CASSELAGGTDTQYF. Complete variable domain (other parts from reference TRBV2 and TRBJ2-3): EPEVTQTPSHQVTQMGQEVILRCVPISNHLYFYWYRQILGQKVEFLVSFYNNEISEKSEIFDDQFSVERPDGSNFTLKIRSTKLEDSAMYFCASSELAGGTDTQYFGPGTRLTVL.

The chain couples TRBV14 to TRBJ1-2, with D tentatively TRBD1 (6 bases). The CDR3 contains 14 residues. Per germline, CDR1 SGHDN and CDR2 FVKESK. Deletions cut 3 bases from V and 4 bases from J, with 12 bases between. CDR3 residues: CASSHWDIPYGYTF. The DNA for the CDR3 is TGTGCCAGCAGCCACTGGGACATACCCTATGGCTACACCTTC.

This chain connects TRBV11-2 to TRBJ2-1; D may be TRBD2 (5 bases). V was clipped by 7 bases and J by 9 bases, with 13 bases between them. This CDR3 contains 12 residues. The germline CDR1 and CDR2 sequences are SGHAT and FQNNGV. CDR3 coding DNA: TGTGCCAGCACCCGGAGCCGGGGTGAGCAGTTCTTC. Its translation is CASTRSRGEQFF.

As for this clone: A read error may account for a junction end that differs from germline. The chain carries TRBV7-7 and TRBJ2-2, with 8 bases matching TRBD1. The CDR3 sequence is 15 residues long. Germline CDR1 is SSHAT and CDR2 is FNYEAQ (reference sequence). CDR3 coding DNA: TGTGCTAGCAGCCAGGACAGGGCGAGCACCGGGGAGCTGTTTTTT. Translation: CASSQDRASTGELFF.